The rows below give T cell receptor beta chains drawn from one sample of a study of OX40 agonist ivuxolimab in advanced cancers. Clones were read by immunoSEQ multiplex PCR, and TCRdb kept only the in-frame ones, dropping some. This table has just over 45,000 clones, over 90% appearing once. The sample consisted of CD4+ or CD8+ T cells sorted from blood, taken in a trial of the OX40 agonist ivuxolimab. The receptors stem from an adult with an advanced solid tumor such as melanoma, head and neck, liver or kidney cancer. Each CDR3 is given with its conserved first and last residue. The size of a clone is reported for some rows only, either as once, few or many, or as a class for expanded clones.

size	V	J	CDR3
.	TRBV5-4	TRBJ2-7	CASSLVTVGEQYF
.	TRBV29-1	TRBJ2-7	CSVYGRDYEQYF
.	TRBV9	TRBJ2-1	CASSVVGRGASYNEQFF
few	TRBV13	TRBJ1-2	CASSLGQGSPHGYTF
.	TRBV7-9	TRBJ2-3	CASSSSSGGDTQYF
.	TRBV28	TRBJ2-5	CASSLVSGLVSRETQYF
.	TRBV9	TRBJ2-7	CASSTGLAGQGEQYF
.	TRBV5-6	TRBJ2-7	CASSLLTSGYEQYF
.	TRBV9	TRBJ2-1	CASSVVGGSYNEQFF
.	TRBV4-1	TRBJ2-1	CASSLQGAQALNEQFF
few	TRBV4-3	TRBJ2-7	CASSQGAKGSLPEQYF
.	TRBV15	TRBJ1-2	CATSRDEELTGNGYTF
once	TRBV9	TRBJ2-3	CASSPAGREPDTQYF
.	TRBV25-1	TRBJ2-7	CASSPVGLGHEQYF
.	TRBV9	TRBJ2-7	CASSSIAGPSYEQYF
.	TRBV7-9	TRBJ2-5	CASSLPNAGSAGERETQYF
.	TRBV7-3	TRBJ2-5	CASSLGGTGATQYF
.	TRBV15	TRBJ2-7	CATSRVTGEDEQYF